This is a list of T cell receptor beta chains from one sample in a study of T-cell reconstitution after alpha-beta-depleted transplantation in children. One entry per CDR3 protein results from TCRdb running MiXCR on the PCR reads. The table includes 250,000 to 350,000 distinct CDR3 sequences, roughly 21% detected once. The material sequenced was PBMCs, mostly from graft donor cells, taken 180 days after TCRalphabeta/CD19-depleted stem cell transplant. The receptor set was obtained from a male patient under 18 who had a stem cell transplant for acute lymphoblastic leukemia, so the T cells may come from the graft donor. The conserved cysteine and the conserved F or W are not part of the CDR3 here. Each record gives: V gene, J gene, CDR3 protein.

V: TRBV12-3/TRBV12-4
J: TRBJ2-3
CDR3: ASSLLGASNTQY

V: TRBV5-1
J: TRBJ2-7
CDR3: ASSLDLQVYEQY

V: TRBV9
J: TRBJ1-2
CDR3: ASSGQRGYGYT

V: TRBV5-1
J: TRBJ1-1
CDR3: ASSTPRTPRAF

V: TRBV4-1
J: TRBJ1-5
CDR3: ASSQDGQGASYQPQH

V: TRBV15
J: TRBJ2-7
CDR3: ATSRVAQIRNEQY

V: TRBV11-2
J: TRBJ2-5
CDR3: ASSLGTAQETQY

V: TRBV5-8
J: TRBJ2-7
CDR3: ASSLPPDSGGSYEQY

V: TRBV10-3
J: TRBJ1-1
CDR3: AISPRDLNTEAF

V: TRBV4-1
J: TRBJ2-1
CDR3: ASSRRSLSSYNEQF

V: TRBV5-1
J: TRBJ1-2
CDR3: ASSPGAGYYGYT

V: TRBV5-1
J: TRBJ2-3
CDR3: ASSLVSGRRITDTQY

V: TRBV20-1
J: TRBJ1-2
CDR3: SAHGQRLYGYT

V: TRBV11-2
J: TRBJ1-1
CDR3: ASSLALWTGELEAF

V: TRBV20-1
J: TRBJ1-5
CDR3: SASPVQSAQH

V: TRBV5-1
J: TRBJ2-7
CDR3: ASSLESGSSYEQY

V: TRBV7-3
J: TRBJ2-5
CDR3: ASSFGTEIAS

V: TRBV21-1
J: TRBJ2-1
CDR3: ASSKTSPYNEQF

V: TRBV7-8
J: TRBJ2-5
CDR3: ASSLKGSGNYETQY

V: TRBV9
J: TRBJ1-2
CDR3: ASSVGDNYGYT

V: TRBV25-1
J: TRBJ1-1
CDR3: ASSELGLDTEAF

V: TRBV7-3
J: TRBJ2-4
CDR3: ASSLTLSSGAY

V: TRBV7-3
J: TRBJ2-2
CDR3: ASSLTREAGELF

V: TRBV29-1
J: TRBJ2-2
CDR3: SVAAGVGELF

V: TRBV18
J: TRBJ1-2
CDR3: ASSPEGQGTNYGYT

V: TRBV21-1
J: TRBJ2-1
CDR3: ASSKERTVPYNEQF

V: TRBV12-3/TRBV12-4
J: TRBJ2-5
CDR3: ASSLRGGRVIQY

V: TRBV18
J: TRBJ2-1
CDR3: ASSPRLAGGNEQF

V: TRBV7-6
J: TRBJ2-5
CDR3: ASTRAGFIQETQY

V: TRBV18
J: TRBJ1-6
CDR3: ASSPPRQGHLH

V: TRBV5-1
J: TRBJ1-1
CDR3: ASSPRGSSNTEAF

V: TRBV7-8
J: TRBJ1-1
CDR3: ASSPRRLNTEAF

V: TRBV4-1
J: TRBJ2-2
CDR3: ASSHIDRVVTGELF

V: TRBV7-3
J: TRBJ2-3
CDR3: ASSLTHRGPSTDTQY

V: TRBV21-1
J: TRBJ2-1
CDR3: ASSSRDRGRNEQF

V: TRBV20-1
J: TRBJ2-2
CDR3: SAAGQRESSTGELF

V: TRBV29-1
J: TRBJ2-1
CDR3: SVWILVWTYNEQF

V: TRBV24-1
J: TRBJ1-5
CDR3: ATSSNRGGNQPQH

V: TRBV7-2
J: TRBJ2-2
CDR3: ASSRFPGELF

V: TRBV3-1
J: TRBJ2-2
CDR3: ASSQDGPGELF

V: TRBV12-3/TRBV12-4
J: TRBJ1-4
CDR3: ASSPFWGDEKLF

V: TRBV10-3
J: TRBJ2-1
CDR3: AISAVGGSNYNEQF

V: TRBV12-5
J: TRBJ1-1
CDR3: ASGYWVTTEAF

V: TRBV10-3
J: TRBJ1-1
CDR3: AISVGGFDTEAF

V: TRBV7-3
J: TRBJ2-3
CDR3: ASSNSGISTDTQY

V: TRBV4-2
J: TRBJ1-2
CDR3: ASSQGGFNYGYT

V: TRBV3-1
J: TRBJ2-3
CDR3: ASSQVASGRTDTQY

V: TRBV15
J: TRBJ1-5
CDR3: ATRTDRGNQPQH

V: TRBV9
J: TRBJ1-1
CDR3: ASSGRQEGNTEAF

V: TRBV6-5
J: TRBJ1-1
CDR3: ASSYRERAFAVPNAF

V: TRBV10-2
J: TRBJ2-3
CDR3: ASSESTSGRIPTQY

V: TRBV29-1
J: TRBJ1-2
CDR3: SVGGNYGYT

V: TRBV5-5
J: TRBJ1-1
CDR3: ASSTDRVRTEAF

V: TRBV14
J: TRBJ1-4
CDR3: ASSLQASTNEKLF